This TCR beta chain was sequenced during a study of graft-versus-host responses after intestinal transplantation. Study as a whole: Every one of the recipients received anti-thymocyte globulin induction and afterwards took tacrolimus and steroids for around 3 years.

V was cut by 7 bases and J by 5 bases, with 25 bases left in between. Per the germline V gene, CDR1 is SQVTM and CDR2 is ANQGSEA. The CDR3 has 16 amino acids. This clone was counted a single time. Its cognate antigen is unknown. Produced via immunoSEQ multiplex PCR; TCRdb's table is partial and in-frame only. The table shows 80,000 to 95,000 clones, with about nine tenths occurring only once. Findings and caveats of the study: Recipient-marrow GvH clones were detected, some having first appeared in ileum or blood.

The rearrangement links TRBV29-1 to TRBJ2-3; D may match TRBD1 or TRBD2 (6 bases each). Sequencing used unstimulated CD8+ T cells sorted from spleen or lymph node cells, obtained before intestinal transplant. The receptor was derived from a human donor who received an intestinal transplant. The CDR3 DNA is TGCAGCGAAAAAGCTTCGGGAAGGGGGGAGAGAGATACGCAGTATTTT. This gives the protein CSEKASGRGERDTQYF.